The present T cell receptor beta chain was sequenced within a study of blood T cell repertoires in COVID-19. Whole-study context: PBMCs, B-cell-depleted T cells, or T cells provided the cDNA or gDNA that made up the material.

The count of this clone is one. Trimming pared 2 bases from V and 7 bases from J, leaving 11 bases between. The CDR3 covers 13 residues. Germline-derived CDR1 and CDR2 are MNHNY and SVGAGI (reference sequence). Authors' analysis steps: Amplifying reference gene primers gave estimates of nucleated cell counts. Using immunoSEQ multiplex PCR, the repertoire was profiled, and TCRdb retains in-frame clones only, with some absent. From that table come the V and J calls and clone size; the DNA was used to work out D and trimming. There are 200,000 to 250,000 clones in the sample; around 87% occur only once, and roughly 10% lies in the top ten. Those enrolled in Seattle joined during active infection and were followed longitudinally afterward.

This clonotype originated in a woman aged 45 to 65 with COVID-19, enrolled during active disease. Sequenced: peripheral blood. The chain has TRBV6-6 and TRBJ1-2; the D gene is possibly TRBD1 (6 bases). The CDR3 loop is CASSYPRQAGYTF. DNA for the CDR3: TGTGCCAGCAGTTACCCTCGACAGGCTGGCTACACCTTC.